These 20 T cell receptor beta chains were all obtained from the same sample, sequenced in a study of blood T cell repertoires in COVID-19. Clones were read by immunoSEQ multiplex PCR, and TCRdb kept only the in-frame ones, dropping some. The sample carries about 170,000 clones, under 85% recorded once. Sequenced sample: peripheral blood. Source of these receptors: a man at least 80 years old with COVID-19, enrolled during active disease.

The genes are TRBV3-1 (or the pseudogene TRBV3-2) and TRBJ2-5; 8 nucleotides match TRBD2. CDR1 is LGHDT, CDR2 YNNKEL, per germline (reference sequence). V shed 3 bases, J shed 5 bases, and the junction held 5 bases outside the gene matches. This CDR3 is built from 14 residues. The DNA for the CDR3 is TGTGCCAGCAGCCATCTCGGGGGGGCCGAGACCCAGTACTTC. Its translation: CASSHLGGAETQYF.

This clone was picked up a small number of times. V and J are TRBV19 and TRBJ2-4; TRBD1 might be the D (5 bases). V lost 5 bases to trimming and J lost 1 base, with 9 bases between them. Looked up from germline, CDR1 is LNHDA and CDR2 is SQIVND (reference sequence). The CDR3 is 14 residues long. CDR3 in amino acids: CASSVRDAKNIQYF. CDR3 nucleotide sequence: TGTGCCAGTAGTGTCAGGGATGCCAAAAACATTCAGTACTTC.

The CDR3 protein is CATSPGLPQETQYF. In DNA, the CDR3 is TGTGCCACCAGCCCGGGTCTACCACAAGAGACCCAGTACTTC. The V gene is TRBV15, the J gene TRBJ2-5; D unclear. Trimming shortened V by 5 bases and J by 2 bases, and 12 bases separated the two germline ends. The germline gives CDR1 LNHNV, CDR2 YYDKDF (reference sequence). The CDR3 runs 14 residues.

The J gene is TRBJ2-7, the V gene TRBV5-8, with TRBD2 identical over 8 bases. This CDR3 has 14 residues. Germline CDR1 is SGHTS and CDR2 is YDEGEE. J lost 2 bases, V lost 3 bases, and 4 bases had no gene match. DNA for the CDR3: TGTGCCAGCAGCTGGACTAGCAGGACCTACGAGCAGTACTTC. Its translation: CASSWTSRTYEQYF. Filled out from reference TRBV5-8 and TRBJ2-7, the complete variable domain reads EAGVTQSPTHLIKTRGQQATLRCSPISGHTSVYWYQQALGLGLQFLLWYDEGEERNRGNFPPRFSGRQFPNYSSELNVNALELEDSALYLCASSWTSRTYEQYFGPGTRLTVT.

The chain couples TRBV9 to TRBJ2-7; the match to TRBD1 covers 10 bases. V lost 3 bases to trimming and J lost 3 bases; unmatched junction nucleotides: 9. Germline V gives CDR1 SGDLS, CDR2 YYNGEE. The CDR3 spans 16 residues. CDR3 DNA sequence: TGTGCCAGCAGCGGTAGGACTGGGACAGGGGTCTACGAGCAGTACTTC. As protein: CASSGRTGTGVYEQYF.

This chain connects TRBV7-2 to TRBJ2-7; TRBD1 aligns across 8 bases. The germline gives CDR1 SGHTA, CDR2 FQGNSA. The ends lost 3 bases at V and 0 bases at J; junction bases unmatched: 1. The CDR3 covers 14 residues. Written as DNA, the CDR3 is TGTGCCAGCAGCTTTCAGGGGGCCTCCTACGAGCAGTACTTC. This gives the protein CASSFQGASYEQYF.

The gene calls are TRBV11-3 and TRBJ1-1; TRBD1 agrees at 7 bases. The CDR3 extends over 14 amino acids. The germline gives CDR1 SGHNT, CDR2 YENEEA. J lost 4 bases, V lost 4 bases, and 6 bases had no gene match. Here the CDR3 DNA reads TGTGCCAGCAGCTCCTCGAGGGGGCCCACTGAAGCTTTCTTT. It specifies CASSSSRGPTEAFF.

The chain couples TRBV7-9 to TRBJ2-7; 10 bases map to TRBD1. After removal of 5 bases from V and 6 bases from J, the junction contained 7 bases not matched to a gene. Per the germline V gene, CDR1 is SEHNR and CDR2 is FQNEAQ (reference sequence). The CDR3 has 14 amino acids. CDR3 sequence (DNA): TGTGCCAGCAGCCTAAGACAGGGGGCTGGCGAGCAGTACTTC. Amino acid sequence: CASSLRQGAGEQYF.

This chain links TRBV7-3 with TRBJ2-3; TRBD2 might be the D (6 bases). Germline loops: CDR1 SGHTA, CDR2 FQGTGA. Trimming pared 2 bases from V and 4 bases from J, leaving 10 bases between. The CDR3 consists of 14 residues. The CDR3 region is CASSLGGFADTQYF. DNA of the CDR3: TGTGCCAGCAGCTTAGGAGGGTTTGCAGATACGCAGTATTTT.

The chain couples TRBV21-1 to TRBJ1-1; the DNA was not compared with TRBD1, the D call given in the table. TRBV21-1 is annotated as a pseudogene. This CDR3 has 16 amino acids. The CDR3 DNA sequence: TGTGCCAGCAGCAAAATAGGAGTTGGGGCGCGTACTGAAGCTTTCTTT. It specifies CASSKIGVGARTEAFF.

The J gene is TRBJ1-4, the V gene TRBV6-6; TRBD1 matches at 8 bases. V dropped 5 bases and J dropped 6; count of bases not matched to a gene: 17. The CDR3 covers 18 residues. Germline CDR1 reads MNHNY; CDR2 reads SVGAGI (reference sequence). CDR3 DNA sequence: TGTGCCAGCAGTCAGTCCCGGGACAGGTTGAGAGTAGATGAAAAACTGTTTTTT. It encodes CASSQSRDRLRVDEKLFF.

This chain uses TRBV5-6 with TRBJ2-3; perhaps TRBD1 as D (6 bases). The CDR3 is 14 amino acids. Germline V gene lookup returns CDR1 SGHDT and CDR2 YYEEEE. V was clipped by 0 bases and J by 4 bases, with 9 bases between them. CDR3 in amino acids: CASSLAGVADTQYF. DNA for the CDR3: TGTGCCAGCAGCTTGGCAGGGGTGGCAGATACGCAGTATTTT.

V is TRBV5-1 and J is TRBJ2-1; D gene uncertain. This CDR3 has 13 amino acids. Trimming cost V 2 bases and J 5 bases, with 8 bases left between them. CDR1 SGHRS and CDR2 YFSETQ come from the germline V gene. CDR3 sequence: CASSLSLNNEQFF. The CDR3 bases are TGCGCCAGCAGCTTATCCCTAAACAATGAGCAGTTCTTC. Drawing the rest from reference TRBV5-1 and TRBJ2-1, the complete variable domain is KAGVTQTPRYLIKTRGQQVTLSCSPISGHRSVSWYQQTPGQGLQFLFEYFSETQRNKGNFPGRFSGRQFSNSRSEMNVSTLELGDSALYLCASSLSLNNEQFFGPGTRLTVL.

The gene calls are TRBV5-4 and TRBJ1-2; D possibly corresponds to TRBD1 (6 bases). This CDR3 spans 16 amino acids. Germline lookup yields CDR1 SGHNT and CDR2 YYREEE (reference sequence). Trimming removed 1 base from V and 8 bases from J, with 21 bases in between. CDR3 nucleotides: TGTGCCAGCAGCTTGCCTGGGGGCTCCCCATCGGGAGGCTACACCTTC. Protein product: CASSLPGGSPSGGYTF. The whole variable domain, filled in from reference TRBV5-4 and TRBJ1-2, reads ETGVTQSPTHLIKTRGQQVTLRCSSQSGHNTVSWYQQALGQGPQFIFQYYREEENGRGNFPPRFSGLQFPNYSSELNVNALELDDSALYLCASSLPGGSPSGGYTFGSGTRLTVV.

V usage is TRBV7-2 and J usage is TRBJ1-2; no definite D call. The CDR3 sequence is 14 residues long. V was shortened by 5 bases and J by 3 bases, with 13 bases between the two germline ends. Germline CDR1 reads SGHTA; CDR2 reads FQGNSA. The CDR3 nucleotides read TGTGCCAGCAGCCCCAGTAGCGGATACTATGGCTACACCTTC. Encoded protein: CASSPSSGYYGYTF.

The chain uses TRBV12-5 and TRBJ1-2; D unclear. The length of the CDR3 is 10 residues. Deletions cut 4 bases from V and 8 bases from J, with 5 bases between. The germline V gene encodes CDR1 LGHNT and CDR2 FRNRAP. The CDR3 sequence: CASGSSGYTF. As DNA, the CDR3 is TGTGCTAGTGGTTCCTCGGGCTACACCTTC.

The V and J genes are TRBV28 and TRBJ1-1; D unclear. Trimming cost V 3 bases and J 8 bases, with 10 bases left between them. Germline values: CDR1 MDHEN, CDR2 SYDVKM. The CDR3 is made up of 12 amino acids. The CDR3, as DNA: TGTGCCAGCAGTTTGCCTACTAAAGAAGCTTTCTTT. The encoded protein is CASSLPTKEAFF.

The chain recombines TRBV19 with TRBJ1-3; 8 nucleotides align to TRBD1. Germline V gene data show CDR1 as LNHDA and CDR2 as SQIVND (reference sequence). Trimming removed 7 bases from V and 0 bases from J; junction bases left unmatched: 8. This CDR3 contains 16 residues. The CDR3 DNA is TGTGCCAGTAACGACAGGGGCTCCAACTCTGGAAACACCATATATTTT. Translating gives CASNDRGSNSGNTIYF.

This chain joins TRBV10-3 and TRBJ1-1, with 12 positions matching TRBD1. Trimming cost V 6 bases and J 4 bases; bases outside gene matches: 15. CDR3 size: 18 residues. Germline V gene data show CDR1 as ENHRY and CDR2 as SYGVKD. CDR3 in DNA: TGTGCCATCAGCCCCCCCGGGACAGGGGGCCTGTCCCCCACTGAAGCTTTCTTT. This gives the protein CAISPPGTGGLSPTEAFF.

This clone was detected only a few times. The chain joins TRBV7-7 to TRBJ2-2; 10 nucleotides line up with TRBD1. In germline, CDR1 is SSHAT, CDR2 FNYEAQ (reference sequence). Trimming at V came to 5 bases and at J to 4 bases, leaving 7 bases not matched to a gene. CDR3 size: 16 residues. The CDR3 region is CASSPRTGGFTGELFF. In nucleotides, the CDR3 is TGTGCCAGCAGCCCTAGGACAGGGGGATTCACCGGGGAGCTGTTTTTT.